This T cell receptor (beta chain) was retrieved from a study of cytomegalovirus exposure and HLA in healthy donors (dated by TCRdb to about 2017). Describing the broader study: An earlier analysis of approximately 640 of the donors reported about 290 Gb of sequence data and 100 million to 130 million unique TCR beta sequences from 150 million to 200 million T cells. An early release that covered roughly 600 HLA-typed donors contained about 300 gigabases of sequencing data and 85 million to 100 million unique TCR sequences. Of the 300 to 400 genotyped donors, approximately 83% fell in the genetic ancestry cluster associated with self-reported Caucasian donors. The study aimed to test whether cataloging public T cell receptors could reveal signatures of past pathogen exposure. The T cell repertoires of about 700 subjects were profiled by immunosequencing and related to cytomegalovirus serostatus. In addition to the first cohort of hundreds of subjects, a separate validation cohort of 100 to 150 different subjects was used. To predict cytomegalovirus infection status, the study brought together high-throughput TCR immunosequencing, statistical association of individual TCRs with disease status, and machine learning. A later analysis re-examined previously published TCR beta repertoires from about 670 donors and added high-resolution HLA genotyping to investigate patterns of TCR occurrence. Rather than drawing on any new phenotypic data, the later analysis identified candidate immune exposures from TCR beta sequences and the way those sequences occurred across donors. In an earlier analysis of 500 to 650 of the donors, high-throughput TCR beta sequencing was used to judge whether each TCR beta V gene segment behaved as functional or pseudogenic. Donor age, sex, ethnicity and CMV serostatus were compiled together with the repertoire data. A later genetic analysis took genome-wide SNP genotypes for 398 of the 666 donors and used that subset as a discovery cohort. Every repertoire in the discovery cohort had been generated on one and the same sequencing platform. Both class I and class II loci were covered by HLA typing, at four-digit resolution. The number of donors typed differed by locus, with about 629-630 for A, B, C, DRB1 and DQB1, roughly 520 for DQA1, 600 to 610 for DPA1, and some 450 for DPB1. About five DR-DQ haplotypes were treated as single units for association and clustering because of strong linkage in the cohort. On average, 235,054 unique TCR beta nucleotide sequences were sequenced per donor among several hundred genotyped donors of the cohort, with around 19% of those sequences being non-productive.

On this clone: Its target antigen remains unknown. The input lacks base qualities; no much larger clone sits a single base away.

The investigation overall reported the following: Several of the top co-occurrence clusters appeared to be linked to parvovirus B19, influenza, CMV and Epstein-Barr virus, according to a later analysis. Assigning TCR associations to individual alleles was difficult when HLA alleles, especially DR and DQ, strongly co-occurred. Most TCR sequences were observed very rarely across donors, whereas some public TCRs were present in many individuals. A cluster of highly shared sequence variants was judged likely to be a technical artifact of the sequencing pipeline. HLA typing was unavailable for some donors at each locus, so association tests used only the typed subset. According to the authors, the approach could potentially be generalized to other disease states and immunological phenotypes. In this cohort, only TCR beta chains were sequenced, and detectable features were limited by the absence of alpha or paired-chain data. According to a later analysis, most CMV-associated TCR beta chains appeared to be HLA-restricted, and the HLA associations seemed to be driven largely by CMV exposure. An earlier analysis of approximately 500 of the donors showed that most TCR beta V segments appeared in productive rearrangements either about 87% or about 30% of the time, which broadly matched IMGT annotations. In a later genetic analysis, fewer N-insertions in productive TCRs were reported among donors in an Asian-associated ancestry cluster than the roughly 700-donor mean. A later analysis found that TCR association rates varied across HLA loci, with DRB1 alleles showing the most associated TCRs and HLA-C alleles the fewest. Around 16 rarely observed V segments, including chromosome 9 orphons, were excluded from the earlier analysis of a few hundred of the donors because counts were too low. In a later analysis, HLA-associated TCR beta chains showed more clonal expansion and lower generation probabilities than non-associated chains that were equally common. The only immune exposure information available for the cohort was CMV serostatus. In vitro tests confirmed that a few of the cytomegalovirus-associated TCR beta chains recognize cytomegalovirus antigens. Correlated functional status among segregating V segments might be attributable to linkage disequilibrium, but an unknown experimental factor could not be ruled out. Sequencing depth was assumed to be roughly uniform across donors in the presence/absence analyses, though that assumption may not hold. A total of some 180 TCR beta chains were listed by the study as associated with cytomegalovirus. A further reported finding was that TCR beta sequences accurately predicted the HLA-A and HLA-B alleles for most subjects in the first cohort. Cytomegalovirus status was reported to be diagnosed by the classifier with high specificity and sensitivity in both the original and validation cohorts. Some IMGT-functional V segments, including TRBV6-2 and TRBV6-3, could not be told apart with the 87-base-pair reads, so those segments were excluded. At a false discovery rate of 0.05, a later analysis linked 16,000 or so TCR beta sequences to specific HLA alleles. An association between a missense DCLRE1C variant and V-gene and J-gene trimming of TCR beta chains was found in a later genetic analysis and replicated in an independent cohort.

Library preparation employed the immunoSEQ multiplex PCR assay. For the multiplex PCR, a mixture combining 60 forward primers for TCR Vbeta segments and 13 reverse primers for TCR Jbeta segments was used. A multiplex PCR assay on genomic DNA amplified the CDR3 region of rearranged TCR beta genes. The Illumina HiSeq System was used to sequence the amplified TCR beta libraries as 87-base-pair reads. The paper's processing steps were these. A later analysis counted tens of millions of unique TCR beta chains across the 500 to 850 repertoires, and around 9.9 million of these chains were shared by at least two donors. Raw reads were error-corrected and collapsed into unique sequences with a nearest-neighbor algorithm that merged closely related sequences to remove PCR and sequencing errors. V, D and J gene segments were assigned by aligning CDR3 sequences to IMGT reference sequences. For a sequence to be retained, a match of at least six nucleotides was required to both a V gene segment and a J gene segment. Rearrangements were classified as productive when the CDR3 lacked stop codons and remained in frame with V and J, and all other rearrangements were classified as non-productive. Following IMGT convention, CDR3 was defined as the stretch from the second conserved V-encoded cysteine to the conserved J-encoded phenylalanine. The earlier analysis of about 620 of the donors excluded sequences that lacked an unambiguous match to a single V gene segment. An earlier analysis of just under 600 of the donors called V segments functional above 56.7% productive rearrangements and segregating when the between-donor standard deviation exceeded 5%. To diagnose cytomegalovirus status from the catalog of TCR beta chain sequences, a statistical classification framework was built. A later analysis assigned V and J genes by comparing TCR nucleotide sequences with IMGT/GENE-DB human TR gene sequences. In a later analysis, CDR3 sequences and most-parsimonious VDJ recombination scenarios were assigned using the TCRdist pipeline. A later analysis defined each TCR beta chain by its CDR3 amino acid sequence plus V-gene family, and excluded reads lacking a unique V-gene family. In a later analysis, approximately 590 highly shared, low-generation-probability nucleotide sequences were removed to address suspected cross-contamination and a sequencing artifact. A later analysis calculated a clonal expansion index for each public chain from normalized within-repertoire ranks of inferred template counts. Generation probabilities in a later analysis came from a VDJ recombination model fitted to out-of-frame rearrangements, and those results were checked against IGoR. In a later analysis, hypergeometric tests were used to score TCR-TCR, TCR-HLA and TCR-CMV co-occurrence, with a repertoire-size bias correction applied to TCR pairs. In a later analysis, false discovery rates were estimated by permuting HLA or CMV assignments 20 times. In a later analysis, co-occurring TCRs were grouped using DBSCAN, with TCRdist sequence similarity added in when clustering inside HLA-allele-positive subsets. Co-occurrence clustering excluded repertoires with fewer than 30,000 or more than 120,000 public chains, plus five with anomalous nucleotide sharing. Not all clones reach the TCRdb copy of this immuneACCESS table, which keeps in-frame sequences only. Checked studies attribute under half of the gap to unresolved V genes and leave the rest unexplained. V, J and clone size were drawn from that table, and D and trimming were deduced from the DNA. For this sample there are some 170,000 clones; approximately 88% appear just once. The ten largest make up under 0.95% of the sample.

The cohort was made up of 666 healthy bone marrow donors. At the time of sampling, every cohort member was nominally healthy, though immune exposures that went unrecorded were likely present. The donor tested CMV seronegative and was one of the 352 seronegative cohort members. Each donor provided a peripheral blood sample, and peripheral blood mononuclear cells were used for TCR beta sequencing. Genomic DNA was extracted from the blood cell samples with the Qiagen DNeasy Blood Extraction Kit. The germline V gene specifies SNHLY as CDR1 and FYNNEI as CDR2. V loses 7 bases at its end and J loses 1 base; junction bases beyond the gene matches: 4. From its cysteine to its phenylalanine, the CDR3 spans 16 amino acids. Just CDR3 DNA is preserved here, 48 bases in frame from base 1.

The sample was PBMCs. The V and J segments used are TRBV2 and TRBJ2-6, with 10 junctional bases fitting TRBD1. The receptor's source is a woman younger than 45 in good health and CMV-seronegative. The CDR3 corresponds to CASKGQGYSGANVLTF. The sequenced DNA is TGTGCCAGCAAGGGACAGGGGTATTCTGGGGCCAACGTCCTGACTTTC. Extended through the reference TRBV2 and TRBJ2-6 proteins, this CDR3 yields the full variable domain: EPEVTQTPSHQVTQMGQEVILRCVPISNHLYFYWYRQILGQKVEFLVSFYNNEISEKSEIFDDQFSVERPDGSNFTLKIRSTKLEDSAMYFCASKGQGYSGANVLTFGAGSRLTVL.